These 21 T cell receptor beta chains share one sample of origin, sequenced in a study of T cells after yellow fever vaccination. MiXCR, applied by TCRdb to the 5' RACE reads, yields one record per CDR3 protein. This sample yields a few hundred thousand distinct CDR3 sequences, of which 15% to 20% are seen a single time; roughly an eighth belongs to the top ten. The starting material was PBMCs, obtained 15 days after the yellow fever booster vaccination. Receptors were obtained from a man aged 25 to 45 who received the YFV17D yellow fever vaccine.

In this sample, this clonotype turned up a few times. The chain links TRBV6-5 to TRBJ2-5; TRBD2 matches 11 bases. This CDR3 comprises 17 residues. V lost 0 bases and J lost 0; bases outside the gene matches: 3. Germline CDR1 reads MNHEY; CDR2 reads SVGAGI. The CDR3 DNA follows: TGTGCCAGCAGTTACTCGACTAGCGGGACGTACCAAGAGACCCAGTACTTC. Encoded protein: CASSYSTSGTYQETQYF.

The chain has TRBV5-1 and TRBJ2-5, with D perhaps TRBD1 or TRBD2 (5 bases each). From germline, CDR1 is SGHRS and CDR2 YFSETQ. This CDR3 contains 15 residues. The V gene lost 0 bases and the J gene lost 2 bases, with 11 bases spanning the gap. CDR3 region: CASSLAGTGQETQYF. CDR3 coding DNA: TGCGCCAGCAGCTTGGCTGGGACGGGACAAGAGACCCAGTACTTC.

This clonotype was detected a few times. This sequence joins TRBV14 and TRBJ2-1; 9 positions agree with TRBD2. CDR1 and CDR2 from the germline V gene are SGHDN and FVKESK. J lost 4 bases, V lost 1 base, and 5 bases had no gene match. This CDR3 comprises 16 residues. The CDR3 DNA follows: TGTGCCAGCAGCCAAGCCGCGCTAGCGGGGTACAATGAGCAGTTCTTC. This codes for CASSQAALAGYNEQFF.

This clonotype showed up just a few times. The chain joins TRBV29-1 to TRBJ2-2; TRBD1 agrees at 7 bases. CDR1 and CDR2 (germline): SQVTM, ANQGSEA. V shed 6 bases, J shed 7 bases, and the junction held 8 bases outside the gene matches. The length of the CDR3 is 13 residues. The CDR3 bases are TGCAGCGTCGGGACAGCTGGGCACGGGGAGCTGTTTTTT. Its translation is CSVGTAGHGELFF.

This clonotype was detected many times. The V call is TRBV5-6, the J call TRBJ2-5; D ambiguous. CDR1 and CDR2 from the germline V gene are SGHDT and YYEEEE. Trimming took off 1 base at V and 5 bases at J, with 3 bases between the two ends. CDR3 length equals 11 residues. This CDR3 is CASSLWETQYF. The CDR3 DNA follows: TGTGCCAGCAGCTTGTGGGAGACCCAGTACTTC.

This clonotype turned up a few times. The rearrangement uses TRBV15 and TRBJ2-5, with TRBD1 matching over 7 bases. Germline trimming cut 1 base from V and 2 bases from J; bases unmatched to any gene: 7. Germline CDR1 LNHNV, CDR2 YYDKDF (reference sequence). The length of the CDR3 is 16 residues. The CDR3 sequence: CATSRALRDSQETQYF. In DNA, the CDR3 is TGTGCCACCAGCAGAGCCCTCAGGGACAGTCAAGAGACCCAGTACTTC.

This chain joins TRBV5-1 and TRBJ2-7; D is perhaps TRBD2 (7 bases). V was shortened by 1 base and J by 2 bases, with 13 bases between the two germline ends. The CDR3 loop spans 15 amino acids. CDR1 is SGHRS and CDR2 is YFSETQ in the germline V gene. In nucleotides, the CDR3 is TGCGCCAGCAGCTTGATCGGGGGGCGACCCTACGAGCAGTACTTC. Translation gives CASSLIGGRPYEQYF.

The rearrangement joins TRBV20-1 to TRBJ2-3; 9 bases fit TRBD2. CDR3 length equals 19 residues. V was clipped by 0 bases and J by 6 bases; unmatched bases: 19. Germline lookup yields CDR1 DFQATT and CDR2 SNEGSKA (reference sequence). The CDR3 coding sequence is TGCAGTGCTAGAGATGTTTTTAAGGGTCCTAGCGGGACTTTGGATACGCAGTATTTT. It yields the protein CSARDVFKGPSGTLDTQYF.

J is TRBJ2-7 and V is TRBV6-2 or TRBV6-3; maybe TRBD1 (5 bases). The CDR3 is 14 amino acids. Germline V gene data show CDR1 as MNHEY and CDR2 as SVGEGT. Deletions cut 5 bases from V and 3 bases from J, with 14 bases between. This CDR3 is CASSSGQARYEQYF. CDR3 sequence (DNA): TGTGCCAGCAGTAGTGGACAAGCCCGCTACGAGCAGTACTTC.

The CDR3 here is CSVAKEGLEQYF. The CDR3 DNA reads TGCAGCGTGGCTAAAGAGGGGCTCGAGCAGTACTTC. This chain links TRBV29-1 with TRBJ2-7; D possibly matches TRBD1 or TRBD2 (5 bases each). The CDR3 sequence is 12 residues long. Germline assignment: CDR1 SQVTM and CDR2 ANQGSEA. The V end was cut by 6 bases, the J end by 6 bases, with 15 bases between.

This clonotype turned up a few times. The chain combines TRBV12-3 or TRBV12-4 with TRBJ2-7, with 8 bases aligning to TRBD1. The V gene end was trimmed by 6 bases and the J gene end by 5 bases; junction bases not matched to a gene: 12. This CDR3 contains 15 residues. The CDR3 sequence is CASSTGTGPWDEQYF. As DNA, the CDR3 is TGTGCCAGCAGCACCGGGACAGGCCCTTGGGACGAGCAGTACTTC.

The chain carries TRBV4-3 and TRBJ2-1; possible D gene TRBD1, 7 bases. CDR1 is LGHNA, CDR2 YSLEER, per germline. Trimming took off 1 base at V and 9 bases at J, with 19 bases between the two ends. This CDR3 region has 16 residues. Here the CDR3 reads CASSQGMTGRSGEQFF. In nucleotides, the CDR3 is TGCGCCAGCAGCCAAGGAATGACAGGGAGGAGTGGTGAGCAGTTCTTC.

The chain combines TRBV2 with TRBJ2-1; D uncertain. CDR3 size: 13 residues. The germline CDR1 and CDR2 sequences are SNHLY and FYNNEI. Between the trimmed V and J ends, which lost 10 bases and 0 bases, there was a span of 10 bases. The CDR3, as DNA: TGTGCCAAGATGAGTCCCTCCTACAATGAGCAGTTCTTC. This codes for CAKMSPSYNEQFF.

This clonotype has only a few counts. This sequence joins TRBV15 and TRBJ2-7; weak D call: TRBD2 (5 bases). Germline CDR1 and CDR2: LNHNV and YYDKDF (reference sequence). The CDR3 spans 14 residues. Deletions cut 7 bases from V and 1 base from J, with 14 bases between. Written as DNA, the CDR3 is TGTGCCACCACCCCCGGTGCGGGTTCCTACGAGCAGTACTTC. Translated: CATTPGAGSYEQYF.

This clonotype was observed a handful of times. This chain uses TRBV4-3 with TRBJ2-1; 10 nucleotides align to TRBD2. The V segment lost 0 bases and the J segment 3 bases; nucleotides outside the gene matches: 8. This CDR3 comprises 18 residues. The germline V gene has CDR1 LGHNA and CDR2 YSLEER. The CDR3 DNA follows: TGCGCCAGCAGCCAAGATGGCCCAGCGGGAGGGGTCTACAATGAGCAGTTCTTC. Protein product: CASSQDGPAGGVYNEQFF.

V and J are TRBV27 and TRBJ2-7, with 7 nucleotides matching TRBD2. V was clipped by 4 bases and J by 3 bases; unmatched bases: 6. Germline values: CDR1 MNHEY, CDR2 SMNVEV (reference sequence). The CDR3 totals 14 residues. CDR3 amino acids: CASSSGTTVYEQYF. Written as DNA, the CDR3 is TGTGCCAGCAGTTCCGGGACTACCGTCTACGAGCAGTACTTC.

V usage is TRBV20-1 and J usage is TRBJ2-7; 10 nucleotides line up with TRBD2. Unmatched junction bases numbered 12, after V lost 3 bases and J lost 4 bases. The CDR3 consists of 16 residues. The germline V gene encodes CDR1 DFQATT and CDR2 SNEGSKA (reference sequence). CDR3 sequence: CSASRPPWTSGYEQYF. CDR3 in DNA: TGCAGTGCTAGTCGACCCCCGTGGACTAGCGGTTACGAGCAGTACTTC.

This clonotype appeared a few times. CDR3 sequence (DNA): TGTGCCAGCACTCGGGCCGCCTCGGCGATCTACGAGCAGTACTTC. Protein product: CASTRAASAIYEQYF. V is TRBV27 and J is TRBJ2-7; D is unclear. There are 15 residues in the CDR3. Germline V gives CDR1 MNHEY, CDR2 SMNVEV (reference sequence). Trimming cost V 7 bases and J 3 bases, with 19 bases left between them.

The chain carries TRBV6-2 or TRBV6-3 and TRBJ1-2; the D is unclear. V gave up 1 base and J gave up 7 bases, with 16 bases separating them. Germline values: CDR1 MNHEY, CDR2 SVGEGT. The CDR3 extends over 15 amino acids. The chain's CDR3 is CASSYLGRKLGGYTF. In DNA form, the CDR3 reads TGTGCCAGCAGTTACTTGGGCAGAAAGCTTGGTGGCTACACCTTC.

This clonotype has just a few counts. The chain carries TRBV7-2 and TRBJ2-1; maybe TRBD2 (6 bases). This CDR3 comprises 15 residues. V was pared by 2 bases and J by 3 bases, with 11 bases between. From germline, CDR1 is SGHTA and CDR2 FQGNSA. This chain's CDR3 is CASSLNGGIYNEQFF. The CDR3 bases are TGTGCCAGCAGCTTAAACGGCGGGATCTACAATGAGCAGTTCTTC.

To note about this clonotype: An end of the junction does not agree with germline; a read error may underlie this. The gene calls are TRBV4-3 and TRBJ2-1; D may be TRBD1 (6 bases). The germline CDR1 and CDR2 sequences are LGHNA and YSLEER. The CDR3 sequence is 16 residues long. CDR3: CASSQADSGSYNERFF. The CDR3 bases are TGCGCCAGCAGCCAAGCGGACAGTGGCTCCTACAATGAGCGGTTCTTC.